This T cell receptor (beta chain) is drawn from a study of yellow fever vaccine responses in identical twins. Study results and limitations: Twins' T cell vaccine responses reportedly looked partly convergent, partly personalized.

Points on this clonotype: Its specificity is not known.

With 5 bases removed from V and 4 bases from J, the gap between germline ends came to 12 bases. CDR1 SGHNT and CDR2 YENEEA come from the germline V gene. The CDR3 totals 14 residues. TCRdb ran MiXCR on the RT-PCR reads and lists one entry per CDR3 protein. The table has some 15,000 distinct CDR3 sequences, roughly 80% seen once. Sample: T cells from blood (PBMCs), unsorted or a sorted subset (not recorded which), taken before or after yellow fever vaccination (not recorded which). The receptor was derived from a woman in her late teens or twenties who received the yellow fever vaccine. The genes are TRBV11-3 and TRBJ2-1; D is perhaps TRBD2 (5 bases). The CDR3 sequence: CASSGTRAYNEQFF. DNA of the CDR3: TGTGCCAGCAGCGGAACTAGGGCTTACAATGAGCAGTTCTTC.